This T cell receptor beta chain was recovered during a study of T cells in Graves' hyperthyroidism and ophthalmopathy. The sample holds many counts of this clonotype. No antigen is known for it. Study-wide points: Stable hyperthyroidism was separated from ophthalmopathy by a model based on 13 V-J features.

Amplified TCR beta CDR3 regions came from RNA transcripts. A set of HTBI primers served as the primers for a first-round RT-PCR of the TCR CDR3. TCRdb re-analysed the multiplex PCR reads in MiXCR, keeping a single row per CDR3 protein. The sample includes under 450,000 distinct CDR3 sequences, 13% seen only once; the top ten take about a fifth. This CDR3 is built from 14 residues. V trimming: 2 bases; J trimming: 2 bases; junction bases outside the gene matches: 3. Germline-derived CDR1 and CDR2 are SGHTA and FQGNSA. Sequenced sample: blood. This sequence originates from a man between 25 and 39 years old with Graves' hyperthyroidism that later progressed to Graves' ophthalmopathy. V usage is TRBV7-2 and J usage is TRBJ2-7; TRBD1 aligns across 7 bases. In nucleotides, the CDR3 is TGTGCCAGCAGCTTATGGACAGGTCCCTACGAGCAGTACTTC. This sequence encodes CASSLWTGPYEQYF.